Detailed here is one T cell receptor (beta chain). Its matching antigen is unknown. Assay: immunoSEQ multiplex PCR; the TCRdb copy retains only in-frame clones and omits some. Among more than 9,000 clones listed, around 80% were seen once. This specimen belongs to a study of T cell repertoires in ileal Crohn's disease. Study in general: About half of patients got postoperative therapy: about ten thiopurines, around 20 anti-TNF. Overall study results and limits: Endoscopic recurrence occurred in every patient whose clonality exceeded 26.8%.

Trimming shortened V by 1 base and J by 7 bases, and 13 bases separated the two germline ends. The CDR3 spans 14 residues. Germline CDR1 and CDR2: SGHNT and YENEEA. Material: ileal tissue. This chain connects TRBV11-3 to TRBJ2-5; unclear D gene. The receptor was derived from an adult with Crohn's disease. The CDR3 region is CASSLVGSQATQYF. In nucleotides, the CDR3 is TGTGCCAGCAGCTTAGTTGGCAGCCAGGCGACCCAGTACTTC.